This T cell receptor beta chain was profiled in a study of T-cell reconstitution after alpha-beta-depleted transplantation in children. General study findings and limits: Reportedly, roughly two months post-transplant, alpha-beta T cells arose from several hundred expanded graft clones. T-cell counts and diversity at one year following transplant were attributed mainly to newly produced T cells.

TCRbeta library construction was performed incorporating unique molecular identifiers. TCRdb itself ran the PCR reads through MiXCR, one entry per CDR3 protein. The sample consists of 250,000 or so distinct CDR3 sequences, around 7.5% of them appearing once. The table lists this clonotype with many counts. Its antigen is currently unknown. The CDR3 runs 15 residues. Germline V gene data show CDR1 as MGHRA and CDR2 as YSYEKL. Unmatched junction bases numbered 5, after V lost 2 bases and J lost 3 bases. The source was PBMCs, mostly from graft donor cells, collected 180 days after TCRalphabeta/CD19-depleted stem cell transplant. V gene TRBV4-1 combines with J gene TRBJ2-7; 9 nucleotides agree with TRBD2. The receptor's source is a male patient between 10 and 17 years old who had a stem cell transplant for acute lymphoblastic leukemia, so the T cells may come from the graft donor. The CDR3 spells CASSQQAGGLYEQYF. CDR3 nucleotide sequence: TGCGCCAGCAGCCAACAAGCGGGAGGCCTCTACGAGCAGTACTTC.